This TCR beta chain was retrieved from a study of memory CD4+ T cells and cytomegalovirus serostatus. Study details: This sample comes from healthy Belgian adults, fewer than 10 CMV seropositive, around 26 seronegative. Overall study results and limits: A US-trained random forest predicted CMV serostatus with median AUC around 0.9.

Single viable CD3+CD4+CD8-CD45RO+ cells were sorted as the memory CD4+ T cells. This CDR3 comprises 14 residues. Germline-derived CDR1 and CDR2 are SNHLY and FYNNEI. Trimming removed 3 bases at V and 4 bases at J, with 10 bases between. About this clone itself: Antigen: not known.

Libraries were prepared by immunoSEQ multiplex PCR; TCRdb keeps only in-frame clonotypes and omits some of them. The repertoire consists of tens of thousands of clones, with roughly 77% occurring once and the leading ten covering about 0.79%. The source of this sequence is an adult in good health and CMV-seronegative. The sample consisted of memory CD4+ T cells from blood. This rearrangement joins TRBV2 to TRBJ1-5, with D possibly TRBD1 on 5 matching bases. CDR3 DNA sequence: TGTGCCAGCAGTGACAGGAGGGGTAATCAGCCCCAGCATTTT. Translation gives CASSDRRGNQPQHF.